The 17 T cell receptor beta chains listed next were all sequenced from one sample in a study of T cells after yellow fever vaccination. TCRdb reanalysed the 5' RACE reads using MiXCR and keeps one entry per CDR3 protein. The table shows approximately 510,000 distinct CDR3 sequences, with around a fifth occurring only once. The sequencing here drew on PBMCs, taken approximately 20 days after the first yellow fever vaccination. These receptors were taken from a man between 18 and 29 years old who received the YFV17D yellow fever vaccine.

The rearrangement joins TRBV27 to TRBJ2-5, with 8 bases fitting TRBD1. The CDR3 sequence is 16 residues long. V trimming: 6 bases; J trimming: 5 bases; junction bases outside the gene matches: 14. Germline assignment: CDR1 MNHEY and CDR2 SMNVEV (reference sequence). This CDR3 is CASSPLDWTGWETQYF. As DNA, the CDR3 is TGTGCCAGCAGCCCCCTTGATTGGACAGGGTGGGAGACCCAGTACTTC.

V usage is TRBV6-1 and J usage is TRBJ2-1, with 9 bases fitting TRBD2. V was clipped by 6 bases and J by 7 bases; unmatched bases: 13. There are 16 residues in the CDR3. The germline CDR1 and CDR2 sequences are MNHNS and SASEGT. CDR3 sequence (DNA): TGTGCCAGCAGCCCCCGTGCGGGGGGGCCTCGAAATGAGCAGTTCTTC. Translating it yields CASSPRAGGPRNEQFF.

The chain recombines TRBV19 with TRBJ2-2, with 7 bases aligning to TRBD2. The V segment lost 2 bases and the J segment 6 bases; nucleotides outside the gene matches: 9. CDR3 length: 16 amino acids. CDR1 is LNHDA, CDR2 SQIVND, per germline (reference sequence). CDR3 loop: CASSIIGTMAPGELFF. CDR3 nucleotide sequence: TGTGCCAGTAGTATAATAGGGACTATGGCCCCCGGGGAGCTGTTTTTT.

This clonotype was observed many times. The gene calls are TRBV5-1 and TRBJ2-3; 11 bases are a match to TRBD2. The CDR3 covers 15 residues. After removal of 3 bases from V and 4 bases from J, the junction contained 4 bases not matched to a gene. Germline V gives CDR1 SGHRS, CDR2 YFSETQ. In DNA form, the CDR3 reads TGCGCCAGCAGCTCGGGACTAGCGGATTCAGATACGCAGTATTTT. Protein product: CASSSGLADSDTQYF.

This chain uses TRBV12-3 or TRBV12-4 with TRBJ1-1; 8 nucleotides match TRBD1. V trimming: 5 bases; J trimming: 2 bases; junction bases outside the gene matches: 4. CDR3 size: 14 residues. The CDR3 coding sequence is TGTGCCAGCAGTGGACAGGGCCCCAACACTGAAGCTTTCTTT. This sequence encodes CASSGQGPNTEAFF.

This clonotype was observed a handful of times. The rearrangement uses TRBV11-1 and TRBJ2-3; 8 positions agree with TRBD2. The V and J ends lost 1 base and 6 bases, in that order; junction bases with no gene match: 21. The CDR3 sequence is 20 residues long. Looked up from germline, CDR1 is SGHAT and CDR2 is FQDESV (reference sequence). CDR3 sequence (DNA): TGTGCCAGCAGCTTAGGAGGGTCGATGCTAGCGGGCTCCCCGAGGGATACGCAGTATTTT. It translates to CASSLGGSMLAGSPRDTQYF.

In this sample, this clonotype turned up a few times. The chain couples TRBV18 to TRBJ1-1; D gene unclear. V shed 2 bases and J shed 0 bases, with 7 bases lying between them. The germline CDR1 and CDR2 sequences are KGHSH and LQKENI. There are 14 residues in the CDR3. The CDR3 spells CASSPAGMNTEAFF. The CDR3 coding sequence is TGTGCCAGCTCACCAGCAGGAATGAACACTGAAGCTTTCTTT.

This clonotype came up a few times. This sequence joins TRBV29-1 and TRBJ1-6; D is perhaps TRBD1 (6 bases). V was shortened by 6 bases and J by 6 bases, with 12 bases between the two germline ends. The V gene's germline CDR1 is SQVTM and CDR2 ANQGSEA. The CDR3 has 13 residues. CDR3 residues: CSVLPGANSPLHF. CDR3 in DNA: TGCAGCGTCCTCCCAGGGGCTAATTCACCCCTCCACTTT.

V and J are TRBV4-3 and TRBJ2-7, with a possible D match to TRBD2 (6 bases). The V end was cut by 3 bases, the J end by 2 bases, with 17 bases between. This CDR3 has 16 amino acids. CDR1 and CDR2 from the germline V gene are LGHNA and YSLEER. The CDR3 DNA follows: TGCGCCAGCAGCCATACGGGGGTTGTGGGCACCTACGAGCAGTACGTC. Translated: CASSHTGVVGTYEQYV.

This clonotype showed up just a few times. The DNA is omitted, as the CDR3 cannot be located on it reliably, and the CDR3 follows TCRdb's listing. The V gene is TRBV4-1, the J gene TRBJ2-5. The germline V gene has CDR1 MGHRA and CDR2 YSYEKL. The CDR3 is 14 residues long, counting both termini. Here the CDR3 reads CASSQVGFLETQYF.

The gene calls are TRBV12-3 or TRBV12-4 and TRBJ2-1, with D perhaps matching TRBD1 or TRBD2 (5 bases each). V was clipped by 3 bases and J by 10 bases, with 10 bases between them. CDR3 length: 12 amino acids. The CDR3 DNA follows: TGTGCCAGCAGTTTTGGGGACGTAGAGCAGTTCTTC. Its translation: CASSFGDVEQFF.

The CDR3 reads CSARGPNTGELFF. The CDR3 DNA is TGCAGTGCTCGAGGTCCGAACACCGGGGAGCTGTTTTTT. The chain employs TRBV20-1 and TRBJ2-2, with D uncertain. Trimming took off 5 bases at V and 0 bases at J, with 7 bases between the two ends. This CDR3 comprises 13 residues. Germline V gene sequence: CDR1 DFQATT, CDR2 SNEGSKA (reference sequence).

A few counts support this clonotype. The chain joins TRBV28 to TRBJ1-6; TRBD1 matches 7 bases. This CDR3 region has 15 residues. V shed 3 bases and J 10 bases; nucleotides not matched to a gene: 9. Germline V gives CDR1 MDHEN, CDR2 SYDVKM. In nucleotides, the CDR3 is TGTGCCAGCAGTTTGCCCGACAGGGACTCATCACCCCTCCACTTT. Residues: CASSLPDRDSSPLHF.

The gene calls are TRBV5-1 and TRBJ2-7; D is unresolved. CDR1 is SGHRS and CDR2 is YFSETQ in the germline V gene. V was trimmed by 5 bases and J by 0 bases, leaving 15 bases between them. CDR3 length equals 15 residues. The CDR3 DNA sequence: TGCGCCAGCAGACCTCAGAGATCAAGCTCCTACGAGCAGTACTTC. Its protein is CASRPQRSSSYEQYF.

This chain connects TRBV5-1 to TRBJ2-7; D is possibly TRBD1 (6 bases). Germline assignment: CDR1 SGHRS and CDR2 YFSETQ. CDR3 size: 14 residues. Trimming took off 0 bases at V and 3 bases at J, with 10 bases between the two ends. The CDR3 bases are TGCGCCAGCAGCTTGGCAGGGGACAACTACGAGCAGTACGTC. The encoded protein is CASSLAGDNYEQYV.

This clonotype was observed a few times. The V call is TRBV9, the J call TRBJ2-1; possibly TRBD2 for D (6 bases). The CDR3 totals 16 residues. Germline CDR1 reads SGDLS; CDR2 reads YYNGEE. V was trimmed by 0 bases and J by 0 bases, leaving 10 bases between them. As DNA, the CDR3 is TGTGCCAGCAGCGTAGGGGCGGGGAGCTCCTACAATGAGCAGTTCTTC. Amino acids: CASSVGAGSSYNEQFF.

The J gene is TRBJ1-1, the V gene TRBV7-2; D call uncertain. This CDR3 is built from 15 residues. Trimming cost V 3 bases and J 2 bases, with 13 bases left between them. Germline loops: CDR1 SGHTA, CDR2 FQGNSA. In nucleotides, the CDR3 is TGTGCCAGCAGCTTGATGGCGTCGTACAACACTGAAGCTTTCTTT. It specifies CASSLMASYNTEAFF.